The subject of this entry is one T cell receptor (beta chain). The antigen remains unidentified. The data belong to a study of cytomegalovirus exposure and HLA in healthy donors. Measured with immunoSEQ multiplex PCR; TCRdb has only the in-frame clones, and not every one. This table has 80,000 to 100,000 clones, about 88% appearing once. Germline CDR1 MNHEY, CDR2 SMNVEV (reference sequence). This CDR3 is 13 amino acids long. Trimming shortened V by 4 bases and J by 4 bases, and 11 bases separated the two germline ends. Study-wide results and limits: While the bulk of TCR sequences proved rare, some public TCRs turned up in many donors. According to a subsequent analysis, TCR clusters identified in the first cohort showed a tendency to co-occur across the 100 to 150 validation repertoires. The investigators catalogued 150 to 200 TCR beta chains as cytomegalovirus-associated. CMV antigen specificity of a few CMV-associated chains was confirmed in vitro.

The chain is built from TRBV27 and TRBJ2-7; the D gene is possibly TRBD1 (6 bases). Sequencing was performed on PBMCs. This TCR was recovered from a man aged 18 to 35 in good health and CMV-seropositive. The CDR3 sequence is CASSYLRGYEQYF. The CDR3 nucleotides are TGTGCCAGCAGTTACCTTAGGGGGTACGAGCAGTACTTC.